This TCR beta chain emerged from a study of T-cell memory formation after mild COVID-19. This clonotype was seen a handful of times. TCRdb reprocessed the 5' RACE reads with MiXCR, giving one entry per CDR3 protein. The table lists 450,000 to 650,000 distinct CDR3 sequences, less than 25% of them singletons. What was sequenced was PBMCs or a T cell subset sorted from them (not recorded which). The sequence was obtained from an adult woman who had mild COVID-19 (a few samples of this study predate the infection). Cell type and time point are not known.

The CDR3 DNA is TGCGCCAGCAGCCCAACATGGGGGGGGATCGGGACCGGGGAGCTGTTTTTT. Translating gives CASSPTWGGIGTGELFF. This chain joins TRBV4-1 and TRBJ2-2; 7 bases agree with TRBD2. The CDR3 consists of 17 residues. CDR1 is MGHRA and CDR2 is YSYEKL in the germline V gene. Trimming removed 4 bases from V and 5 bases from J; junction bases left unmatched: 13.